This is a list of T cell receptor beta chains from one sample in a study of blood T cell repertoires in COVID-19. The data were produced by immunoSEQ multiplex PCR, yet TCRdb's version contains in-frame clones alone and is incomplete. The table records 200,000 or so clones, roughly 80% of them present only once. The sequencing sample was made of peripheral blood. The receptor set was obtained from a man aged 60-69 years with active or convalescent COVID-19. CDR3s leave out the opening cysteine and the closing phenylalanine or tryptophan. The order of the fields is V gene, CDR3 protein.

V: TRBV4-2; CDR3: ASSQETSGRALDTQY
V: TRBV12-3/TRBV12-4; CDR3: ASTPGGNYGYT
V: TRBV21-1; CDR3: ASSKAGKGVISYNEQF
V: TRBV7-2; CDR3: ASSLVVGGSYNSPLH
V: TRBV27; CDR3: ASSLGPGFYYGYT
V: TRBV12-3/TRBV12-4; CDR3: ASSSGRATEAF
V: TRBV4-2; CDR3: ASSQVRGAGELF
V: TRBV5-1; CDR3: ASSLSSGTGATEAF
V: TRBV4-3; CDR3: ASSQGTGSTDTQY
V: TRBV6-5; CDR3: ASSLIRGNTGELF
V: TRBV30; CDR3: AWSRPGGYGYT
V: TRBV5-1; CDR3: ASSLVSQGRAGELF
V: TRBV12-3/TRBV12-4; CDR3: ASRRRGGTEAF
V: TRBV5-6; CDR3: ASSLVWQGAYNEQF
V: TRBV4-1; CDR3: ASTLGWTGELF
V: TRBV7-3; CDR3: ASSWTGGSGNTIY
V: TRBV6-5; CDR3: ASSSQGAREQY
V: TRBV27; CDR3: ASSLWASGSDEQY
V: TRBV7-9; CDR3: ASTEAGGSTDTQY
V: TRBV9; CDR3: ASSPTVSSYNSPLH
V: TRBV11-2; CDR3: ASSLVGERQETQY
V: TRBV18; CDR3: ASSPPLAGANEQF
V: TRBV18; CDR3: ASSPQGAEEQY
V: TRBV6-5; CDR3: ASTRGGIAYGYT
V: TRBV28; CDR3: ASSPQGTYEQY
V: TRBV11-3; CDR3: ASSVVGAGELF
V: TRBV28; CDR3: ASRLLEGNYNEQF
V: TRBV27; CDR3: ATSWREGHQETQY
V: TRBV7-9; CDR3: ASSDFGWVGQTNTEAF
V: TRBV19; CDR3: ASSRDTSWGANVLT
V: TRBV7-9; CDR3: ASSLDSVRAF
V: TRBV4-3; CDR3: ASSQVTGAWGIQY
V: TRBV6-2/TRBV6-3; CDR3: ASSYRGYEQY
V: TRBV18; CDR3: ASSGQINQPQH
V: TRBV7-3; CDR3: ASSSGTGYEQY
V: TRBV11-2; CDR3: ASSLRGVYETQY
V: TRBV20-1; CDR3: SASPAGDQPQH